This TCR beta chain was recovered during a study of T cell responses to AZD1222 COVID-19 vaccine. The study's findings and limits: In the spike-specific TCR repertoire, nearly half reportedly target unmutated variant regions.

Sequencing used immunoSEQ multiplex PCR; TCRdb keeps in-frame clones, though not all of them. Among 150,000 to 200,000 clones, around 92% were seen once, and the ten largest hold roughly a tenth. Remarks on this clone: Its matching antigen is unknown.

The V and J ends lost 4 bases and 4 bases, in that order; junction bases with no gene match: 8. The germline V gene encodes CDR1 SGDLS and CDR2 YYNGEE. The CDR3 is 15 residues long. The sequence was obtained from an adult in good health. This specimen was peripheral blood, taken on day 0 of AZD1222 vaccination. The rearrangement links TRBV9 to TRBJ1-1, with 9 bases aligning to TRBD1. The CDR3 here is CASSSGTGRSTEAFF. The CDR3 DNA reads as TGTGCCAGCAGCTCTGGGACAGGGCGGAGCACTGAAGCTTTCTTT.